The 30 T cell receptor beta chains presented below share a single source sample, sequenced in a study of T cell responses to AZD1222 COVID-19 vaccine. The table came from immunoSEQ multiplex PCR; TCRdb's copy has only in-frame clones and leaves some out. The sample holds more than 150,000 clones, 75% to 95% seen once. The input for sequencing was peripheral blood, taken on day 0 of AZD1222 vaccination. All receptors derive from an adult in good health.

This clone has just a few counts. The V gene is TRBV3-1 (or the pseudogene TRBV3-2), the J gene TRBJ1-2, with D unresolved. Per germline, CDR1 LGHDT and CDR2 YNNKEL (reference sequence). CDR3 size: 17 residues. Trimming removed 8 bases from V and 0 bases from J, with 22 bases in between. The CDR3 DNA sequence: TGTGCCAGCCTTCCTGGCGCTGACTCGCCCCCTAACTATGGCTACACCTTC. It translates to CASLPGADSPPNYGYTF.

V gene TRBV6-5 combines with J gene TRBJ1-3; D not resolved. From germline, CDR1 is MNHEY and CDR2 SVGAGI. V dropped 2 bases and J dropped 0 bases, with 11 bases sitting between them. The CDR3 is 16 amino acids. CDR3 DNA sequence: TGTGCCAGCAGTTACCTCTATACGAGCTCTGGAAACACCATATATTTT. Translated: CASSYLYTSSGNTIYF.

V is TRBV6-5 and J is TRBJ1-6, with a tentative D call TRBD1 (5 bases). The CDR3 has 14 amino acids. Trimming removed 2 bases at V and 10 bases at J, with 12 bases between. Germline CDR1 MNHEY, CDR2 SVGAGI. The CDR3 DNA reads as TGTGCCAGCAGTTACAGGCAGGGTTACTCACCCCTCCACTTT. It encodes CASSYRQGYSPLHF.

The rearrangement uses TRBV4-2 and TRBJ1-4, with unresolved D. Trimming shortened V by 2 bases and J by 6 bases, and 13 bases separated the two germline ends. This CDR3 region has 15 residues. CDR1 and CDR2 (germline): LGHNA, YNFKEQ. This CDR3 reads CASSQSTQRDEKLFF. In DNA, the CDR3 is TGTGCCAGCAGCCAATCAACACAGCGAGATGAAAAACTGTTTTTT.

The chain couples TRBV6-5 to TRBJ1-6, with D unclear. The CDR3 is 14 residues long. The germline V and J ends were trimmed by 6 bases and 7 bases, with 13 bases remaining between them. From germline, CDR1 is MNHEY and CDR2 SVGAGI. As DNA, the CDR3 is TGTGCCAGCAGACCGGGAGGGAGGAATTCACCCCTCCACTTT. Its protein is CASRPGGRNSPLHF.

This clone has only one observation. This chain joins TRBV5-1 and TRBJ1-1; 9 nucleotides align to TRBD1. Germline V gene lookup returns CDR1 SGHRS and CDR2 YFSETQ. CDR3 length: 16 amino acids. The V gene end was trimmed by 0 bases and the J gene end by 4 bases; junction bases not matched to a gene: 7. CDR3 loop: CASSLGQGESITEAFF. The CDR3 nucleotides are TGCGCCAGCAGCTTGGGACAGGGGGAAAGTATCACTGAAGCTTTCTTT.

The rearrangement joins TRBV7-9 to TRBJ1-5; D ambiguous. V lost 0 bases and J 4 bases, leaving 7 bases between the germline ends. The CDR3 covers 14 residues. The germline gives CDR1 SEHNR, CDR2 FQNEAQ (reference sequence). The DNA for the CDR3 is TGTGCCAGCAGCTTAGCGCCATCTAATCAGCCCCAGCATTTT. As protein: CASSLAPSNQPQHF.

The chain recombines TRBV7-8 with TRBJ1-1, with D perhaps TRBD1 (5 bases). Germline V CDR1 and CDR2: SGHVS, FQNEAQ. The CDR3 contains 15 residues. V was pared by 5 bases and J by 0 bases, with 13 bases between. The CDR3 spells CASSKKATVNTEAFF. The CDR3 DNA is TGTGCCAGCAGCAAAAAAGCGACAGTGAACACTGAAGCTTTCTTT.

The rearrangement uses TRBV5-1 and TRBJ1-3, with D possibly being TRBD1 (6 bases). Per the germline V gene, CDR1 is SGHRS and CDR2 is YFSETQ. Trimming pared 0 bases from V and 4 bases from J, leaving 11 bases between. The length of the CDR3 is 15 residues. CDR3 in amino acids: CASSLVAGAGNTIYF. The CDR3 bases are TGCGCCAGCAGCTTGGTAGCAGGGGCCGGAAACACCATATATTTT. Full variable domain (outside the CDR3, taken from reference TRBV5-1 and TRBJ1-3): KAGVTQTPRYLIKTRGQQVTLSCSPISGHRSVSWYQQTPGQGLQFLFEYFSETQRNKGNFPGRFSGRQFSNSRSEMNVSTLELGDSALYLCASSLVAGAGNTIYFGEGSWLTVV.

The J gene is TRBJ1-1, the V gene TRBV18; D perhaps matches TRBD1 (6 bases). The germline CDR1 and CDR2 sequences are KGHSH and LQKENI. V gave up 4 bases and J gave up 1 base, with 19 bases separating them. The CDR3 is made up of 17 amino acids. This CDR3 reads CASSRTLQQGSNTEAFF. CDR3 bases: TGTGCCAGCTCACGAACACTACAACAGGGCTCGAACACTGAAGCTTTCTTT. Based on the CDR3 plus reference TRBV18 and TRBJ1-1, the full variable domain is NAGVMQNPRHLVRRRGQEARLRCSPMKGHSHVYWYRQLPEEGLKFMVYLQKENIIDESGMPKERFSAEFPKEGPSILRIQQVVRGDSAAYFCASSRTLQQGSNTEAFFGQGTRLTVV.

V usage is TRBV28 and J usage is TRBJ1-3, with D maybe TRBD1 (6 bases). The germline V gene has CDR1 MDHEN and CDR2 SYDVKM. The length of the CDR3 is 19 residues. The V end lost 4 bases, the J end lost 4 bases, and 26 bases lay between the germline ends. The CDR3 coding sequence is TGTGCCAGCAGTTCCTCAGGGGCCGGACTCACTGAGTGGGGAAACACCATATATTTT. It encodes CASSSSGAGLTEWGNTIYF.

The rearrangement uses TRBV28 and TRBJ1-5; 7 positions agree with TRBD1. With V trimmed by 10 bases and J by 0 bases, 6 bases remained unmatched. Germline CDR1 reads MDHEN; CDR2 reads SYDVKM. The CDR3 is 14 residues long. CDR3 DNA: TGTGCCACCAGGGACAGCTATAGCAATCAGCCCCAGCATTTT. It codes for CATRDSYSNQPQHF.

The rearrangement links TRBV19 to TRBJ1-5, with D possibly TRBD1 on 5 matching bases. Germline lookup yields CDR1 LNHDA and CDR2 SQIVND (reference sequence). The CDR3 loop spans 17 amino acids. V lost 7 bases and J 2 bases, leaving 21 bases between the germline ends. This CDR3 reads CASNEWGRRDRNQPQHF. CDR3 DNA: TGTGCCAGTAACGAGTGGGGCAGGAGGGATCGCAATCAGCCCCAGCATTTT. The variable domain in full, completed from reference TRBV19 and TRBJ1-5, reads DGGITQSPKYLFRKEGQNVTLSCEQNLNHDAMYWYRQDPGQGLRLIYYSQIVNDFQKGDIAEGYSVSREKKESFPLTVTSAQKNPTAFYLCASNEWGRRDRNQPQHFGDGTRLSIL.

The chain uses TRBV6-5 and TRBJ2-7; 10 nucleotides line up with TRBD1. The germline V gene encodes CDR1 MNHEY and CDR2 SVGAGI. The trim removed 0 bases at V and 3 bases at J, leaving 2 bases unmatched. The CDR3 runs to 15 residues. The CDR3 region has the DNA TGTGCCAGCAGTTACTCGAGGGACAGGGGCTACGAGCAGTACTTC. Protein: CASSYSRDRGYEQYF.

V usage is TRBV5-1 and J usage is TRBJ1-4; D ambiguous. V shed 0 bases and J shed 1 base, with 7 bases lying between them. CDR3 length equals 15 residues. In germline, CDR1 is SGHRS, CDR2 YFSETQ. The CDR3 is CASSLGPETNEKLFF. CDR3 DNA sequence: TGCGCCAGCAGCTTGGGTCCCGAAACTAATGAAAAACTGTTTTTT.

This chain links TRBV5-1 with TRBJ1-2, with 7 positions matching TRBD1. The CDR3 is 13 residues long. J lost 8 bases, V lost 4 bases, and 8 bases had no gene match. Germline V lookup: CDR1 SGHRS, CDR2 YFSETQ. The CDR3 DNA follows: TGCGCCAGCAGCCACATCACAGGGGTGGGCTACACCTTC. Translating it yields CASSHITGVGYTF.

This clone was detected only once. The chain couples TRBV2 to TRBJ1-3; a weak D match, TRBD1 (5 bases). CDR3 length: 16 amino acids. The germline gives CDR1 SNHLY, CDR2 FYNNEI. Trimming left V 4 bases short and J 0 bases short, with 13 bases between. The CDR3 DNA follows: TGTGCCAGCAGTGCACAGGAGCCCAGCTCTGGAAACACCATATATTTT. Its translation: CASSAQEPSSGNTIYF.

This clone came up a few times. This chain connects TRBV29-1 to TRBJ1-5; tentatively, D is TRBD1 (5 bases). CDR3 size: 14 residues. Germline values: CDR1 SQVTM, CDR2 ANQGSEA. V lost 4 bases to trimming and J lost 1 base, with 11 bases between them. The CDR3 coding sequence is TGCAGCGTTGCGGGGGATAGGAGCAATCAGCCCCAGCATTTT. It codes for CSVAGDRSNQPQHF.

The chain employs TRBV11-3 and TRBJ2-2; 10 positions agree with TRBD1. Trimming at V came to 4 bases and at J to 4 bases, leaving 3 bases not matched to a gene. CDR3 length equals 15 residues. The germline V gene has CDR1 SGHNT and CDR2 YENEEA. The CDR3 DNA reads TGTGCCAGCAGCTCCCGGACAGGGGGCACCGGGGAGCTGTTTTTT. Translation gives CASSSRTGGTGELFF.

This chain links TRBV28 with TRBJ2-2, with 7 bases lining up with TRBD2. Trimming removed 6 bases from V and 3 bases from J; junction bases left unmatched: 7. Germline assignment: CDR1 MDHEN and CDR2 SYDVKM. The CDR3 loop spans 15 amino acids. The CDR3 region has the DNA TGTGCCAGCAGCGGGGGGTTGGAGGACACCGGGGAGCTGTTTTTT. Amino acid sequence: CASSGGLEDTGELFF.

CDR3 amino acids: CASSYGQDYGYTF. The CDR3 DNA reads as TGTGCCAGCAGTTACGGACAGGACTATGGCTACACCTTC. The chain couples TRBV6-5 to TRBJ1-2; TRBD1 matches at 7 bases. The V segment lost 2 bases and the J segment 3 bases; nucleotides outside the gene matches: 0. Germline V lookup: CDR1 MNHEY, CDR2 SVGAGI. The CDR3 is 13 residues long.

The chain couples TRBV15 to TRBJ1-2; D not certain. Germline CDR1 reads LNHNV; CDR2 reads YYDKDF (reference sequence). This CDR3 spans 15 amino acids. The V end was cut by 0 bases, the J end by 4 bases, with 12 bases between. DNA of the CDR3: TGTGCCACCAGCAGAGAGAATGCAGTTCCCTATGGCTACACCTTC. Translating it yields CATSRENAVPYGYTF.

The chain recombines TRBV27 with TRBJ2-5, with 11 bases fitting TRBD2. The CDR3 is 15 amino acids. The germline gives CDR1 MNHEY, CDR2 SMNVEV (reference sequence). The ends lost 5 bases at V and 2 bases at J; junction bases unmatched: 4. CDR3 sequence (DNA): TGTGCCAGCAGTCCTTTAGCGGGGGGGCAAGAGACCCAGTACTTC. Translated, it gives CASSPLAGGQETQYF.

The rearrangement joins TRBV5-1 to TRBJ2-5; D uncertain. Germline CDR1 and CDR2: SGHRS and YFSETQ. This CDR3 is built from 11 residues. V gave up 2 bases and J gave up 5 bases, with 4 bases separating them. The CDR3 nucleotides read TGCGCCAGCAGCTTCACGGAGACCCAGTACTTC. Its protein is CASSFTETQYF.

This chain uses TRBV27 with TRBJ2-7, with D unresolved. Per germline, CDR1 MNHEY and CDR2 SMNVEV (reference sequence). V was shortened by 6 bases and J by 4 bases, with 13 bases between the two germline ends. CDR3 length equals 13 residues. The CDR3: CASSTTGHYEQYF. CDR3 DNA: TGTGCCAGCAGCACCACGGGCCATTACGAGCAGTACTTC.

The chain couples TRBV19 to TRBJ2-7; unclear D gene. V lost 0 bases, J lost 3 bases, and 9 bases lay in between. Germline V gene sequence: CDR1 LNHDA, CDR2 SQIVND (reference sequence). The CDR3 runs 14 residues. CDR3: CASSIEHSLYEQYF. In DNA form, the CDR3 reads TGTGCCAGTAGTATAGAACACTCGCTCTACGAGCAGTACTTC. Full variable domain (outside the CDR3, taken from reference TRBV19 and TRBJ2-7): DGGITQSPKYLFRKEGQNVTLSCEQNLNHDAMYWYRQDPGQGLRLIYYSQIVNDFQKGDIAEGYSVSREKKESFPLTVTSAQKNPTAFYLCASSIEHSLYEQYFGPGTRLTVT.

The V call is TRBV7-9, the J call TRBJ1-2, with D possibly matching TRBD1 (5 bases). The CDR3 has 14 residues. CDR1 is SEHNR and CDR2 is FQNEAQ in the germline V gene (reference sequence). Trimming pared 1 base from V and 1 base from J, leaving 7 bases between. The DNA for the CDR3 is TGTGCCAGCAGCTTAGGTCAGGGTAACTATGGCTACACCTTC. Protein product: CASSLGQGNYGYTF.

The CDR3 DNA reads TGTGCCAGTCGAGAGGGACAGGGTGAAGAGACCCAGTACTTC. Its protein is CASREGQGEETQYF. The V gene is TRBV19, the J gene TRBJ2-5, with 9 bases matching TRBD1. This CDR3 comprises 14 residues. Unmatched junction bases numbered 7, after V lost 8 bases and J lost 3 bases. Germline values: CDR1 LNHDA, CDR2 SQIVND (reference sequence).

The DNA of the CDR3 is TGCGCCAGCAGCTTGGACCCCAGCTCCTACAATGAGCAGTTCTTC. Its translation: CASSLDPSSYNEQFF. The chain carries TRBV5-1 and TRBJ2-1, with no clear D. Looked up from germline, CDR1 is SGHRS and CDR2 is YFSETQ. The V gene lost 0 bases and the J gene lost 0 bases, with 7 bases spanning the gap. This CDR3 has 15 amino acids. The complete variable domain, with remaining parts taken from reference TRBV5-1 and TRBJ2-1, reads KAGVTQTPRYLIKTRGQQVTLSCSPISGHRSVSWYQQTPGQGLQFLFEYFSETQRNKGNFPGRFSGRQFSNSRSEMNVSTLELGDSALYLCASSLDPSSYNEQFFGPGTRLTVL.

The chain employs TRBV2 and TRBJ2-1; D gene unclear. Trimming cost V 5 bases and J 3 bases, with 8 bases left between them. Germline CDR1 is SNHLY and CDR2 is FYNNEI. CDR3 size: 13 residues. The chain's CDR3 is CASSTNYYNEQFF. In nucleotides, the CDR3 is TGTGCCAGCAGTACGAATTACTACAATGAGCAGTTCTTC.